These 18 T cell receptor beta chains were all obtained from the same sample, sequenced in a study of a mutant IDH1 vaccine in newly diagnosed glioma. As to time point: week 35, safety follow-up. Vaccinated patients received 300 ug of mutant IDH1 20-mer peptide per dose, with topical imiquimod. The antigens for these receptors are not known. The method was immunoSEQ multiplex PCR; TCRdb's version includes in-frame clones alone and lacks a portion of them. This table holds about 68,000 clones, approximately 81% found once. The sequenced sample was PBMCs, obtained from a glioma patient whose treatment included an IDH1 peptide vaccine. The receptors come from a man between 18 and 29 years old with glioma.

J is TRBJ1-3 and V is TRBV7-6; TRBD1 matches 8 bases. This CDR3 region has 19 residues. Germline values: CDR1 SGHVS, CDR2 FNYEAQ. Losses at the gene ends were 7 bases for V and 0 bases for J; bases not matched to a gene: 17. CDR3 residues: CASTYLRQGTRLSGNTIYF. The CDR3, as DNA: TGTGCCAGCACTTACCTAAGACAGGGGACTCGCCTCTCTGGAAACACCATATATTTT.

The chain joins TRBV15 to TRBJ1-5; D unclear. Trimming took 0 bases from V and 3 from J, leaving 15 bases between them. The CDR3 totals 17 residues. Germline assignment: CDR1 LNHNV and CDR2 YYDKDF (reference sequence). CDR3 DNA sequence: TGTGCCACCAGCAGAGACGATATACACCCGATCAATCAGCCCCAGCATTTT. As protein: CATSRDDIHPINQPQHF.

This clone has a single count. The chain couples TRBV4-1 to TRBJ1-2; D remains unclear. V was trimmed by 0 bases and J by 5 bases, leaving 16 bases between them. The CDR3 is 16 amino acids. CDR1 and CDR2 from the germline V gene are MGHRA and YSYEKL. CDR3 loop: CASSQERAAGPYGYTF. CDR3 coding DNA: TGCGCCAGCAGCCAAGAACGGGCCGCAGGACCTTATGGCTACACCTTC.

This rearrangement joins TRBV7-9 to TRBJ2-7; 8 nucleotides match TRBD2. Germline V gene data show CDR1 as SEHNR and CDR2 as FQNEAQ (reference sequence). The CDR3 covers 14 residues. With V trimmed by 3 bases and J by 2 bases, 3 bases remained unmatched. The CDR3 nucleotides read TGTGCCAGCAGCTTCCTAGCGGGTCCCTACGAGCAGTACTTC. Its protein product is CASSFLAGPYEQYF.

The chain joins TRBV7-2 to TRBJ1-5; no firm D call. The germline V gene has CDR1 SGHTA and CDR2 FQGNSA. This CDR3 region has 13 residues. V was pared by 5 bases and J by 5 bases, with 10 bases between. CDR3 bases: TGTGCCAGCAGCCCTGACACGTATCAGCCCCAGCATTTT. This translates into CASSPDTYQPQHF.

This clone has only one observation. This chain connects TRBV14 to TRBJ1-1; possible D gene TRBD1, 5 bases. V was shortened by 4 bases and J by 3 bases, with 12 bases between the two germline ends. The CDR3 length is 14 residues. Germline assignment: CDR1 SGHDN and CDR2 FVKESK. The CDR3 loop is CASSPDGGDTEAFF. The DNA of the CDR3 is TGTGCCAGCAGCCCGGACGGGGGAGACACTGAAGCTTTCTTT.

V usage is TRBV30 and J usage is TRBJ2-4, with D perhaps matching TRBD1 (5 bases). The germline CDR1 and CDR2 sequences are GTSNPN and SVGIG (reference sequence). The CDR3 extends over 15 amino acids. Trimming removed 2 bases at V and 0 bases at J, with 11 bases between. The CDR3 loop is CAWSNGALAKNIQYF. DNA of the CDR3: TGTGCCTGGAGTAATGGGGCCCTAGCCAAAAACATTCAGTACTTC.

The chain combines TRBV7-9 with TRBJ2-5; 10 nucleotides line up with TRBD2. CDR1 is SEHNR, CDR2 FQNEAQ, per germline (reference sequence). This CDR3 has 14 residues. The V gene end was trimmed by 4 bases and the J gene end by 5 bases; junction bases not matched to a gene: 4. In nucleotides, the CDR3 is TGTGCCAGCAGCTCCCCGACTAGCGGGGAGACCCAGTACTTC. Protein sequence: CASSSPTSGETQYF.

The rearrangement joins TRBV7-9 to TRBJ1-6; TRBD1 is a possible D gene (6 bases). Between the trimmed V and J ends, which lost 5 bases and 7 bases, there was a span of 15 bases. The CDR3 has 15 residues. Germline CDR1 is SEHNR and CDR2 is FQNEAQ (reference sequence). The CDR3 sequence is CASSAPGARNSPLHF. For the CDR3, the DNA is TGTGCCAGCAGCGCTCCGGGGGCGAGGAATTCACCCCTCCACTTT.

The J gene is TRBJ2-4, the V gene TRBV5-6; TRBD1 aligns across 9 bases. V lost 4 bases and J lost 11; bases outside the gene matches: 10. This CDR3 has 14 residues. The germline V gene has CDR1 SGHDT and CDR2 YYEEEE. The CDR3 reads CASSLGTGSFFQYF. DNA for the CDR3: TGTGCCAGCAGCCTCGGGACAGGGTCCTTTTTTCAGTACTTC.

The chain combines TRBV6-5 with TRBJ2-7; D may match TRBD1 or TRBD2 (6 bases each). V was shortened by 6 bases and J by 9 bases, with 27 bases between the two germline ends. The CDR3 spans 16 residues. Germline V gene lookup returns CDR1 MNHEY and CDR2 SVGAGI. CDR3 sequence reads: CASSYGPGRGPVGQYF. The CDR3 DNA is TGTGCCAGCAGCTACGGGCCGGGACGGGGGCCCGTCGGGCAGTACTTC.

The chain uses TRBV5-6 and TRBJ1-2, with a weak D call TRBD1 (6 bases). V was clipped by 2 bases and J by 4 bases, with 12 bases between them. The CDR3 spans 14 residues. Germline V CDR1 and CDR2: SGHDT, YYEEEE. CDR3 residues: CASSFLGGAYGYTF. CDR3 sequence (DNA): TGTGCCAGCAGCTTCCTAGGGGGGGCCTATGGCTACACCTTC.

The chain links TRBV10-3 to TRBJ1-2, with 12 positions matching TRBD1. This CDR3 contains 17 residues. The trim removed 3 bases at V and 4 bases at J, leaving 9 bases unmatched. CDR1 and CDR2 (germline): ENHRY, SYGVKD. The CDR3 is CAISDTGTGGISYGYTF. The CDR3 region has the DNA TGTGCCATCAGTGACACCGGGACAGGGGGCATCAGCTATGGCTACACCTTC.

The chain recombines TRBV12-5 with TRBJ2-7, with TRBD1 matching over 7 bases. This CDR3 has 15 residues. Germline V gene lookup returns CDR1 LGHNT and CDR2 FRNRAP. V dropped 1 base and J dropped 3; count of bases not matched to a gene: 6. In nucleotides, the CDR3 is TGTGCTAGTGGTTTGGCCGACAGGGCCCTCTACGAGCAGTACTTC. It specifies CASGLADRALYEQYF.

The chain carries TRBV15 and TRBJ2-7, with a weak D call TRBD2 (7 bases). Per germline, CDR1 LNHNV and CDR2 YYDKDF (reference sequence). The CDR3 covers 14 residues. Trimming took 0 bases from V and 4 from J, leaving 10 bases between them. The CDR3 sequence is CATSRDRGAYEQYF. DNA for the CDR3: TGTGCCACCAGCAGAGATCGGGGGGCTTACGAGCAGTACTTC.

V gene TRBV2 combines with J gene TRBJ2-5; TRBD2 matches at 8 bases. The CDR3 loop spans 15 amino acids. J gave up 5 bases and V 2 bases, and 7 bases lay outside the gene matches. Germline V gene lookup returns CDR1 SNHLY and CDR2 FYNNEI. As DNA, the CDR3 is TGTGCCAGCAGTGAACAAGGATCGGGAGGGGAGACCCAGTACTTC. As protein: CASSEQGSGGETQYF.

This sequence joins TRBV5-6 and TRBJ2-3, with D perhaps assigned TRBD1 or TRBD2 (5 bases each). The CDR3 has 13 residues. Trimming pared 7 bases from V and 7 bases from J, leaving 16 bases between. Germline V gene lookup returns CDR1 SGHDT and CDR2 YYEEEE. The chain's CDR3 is CASLRSGGNTQYF. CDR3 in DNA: TGTGCCAGCCTGAGGAGTGGGGGAAATACGCAGTATTTT.

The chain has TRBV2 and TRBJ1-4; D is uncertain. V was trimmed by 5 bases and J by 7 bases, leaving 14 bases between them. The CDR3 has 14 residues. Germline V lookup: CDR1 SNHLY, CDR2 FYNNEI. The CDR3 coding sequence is TGTGCCAGCAGTCCCGGGCAGTTTAGTGAAAAACTGTTTTTT. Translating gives CASSPGQFSEKLFF. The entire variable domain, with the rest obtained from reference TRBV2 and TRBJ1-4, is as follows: EPEVTQTPSHQVTQMGQEVILRCVPISNHLYFYWYRQILGQKVEFLVSFYNNEISEKSEIFDDQFSVERPDGSNFTLKIRSTKLEDSAMYFCASSPGQFSEKLFFGSGTQLSVL.